This is a list of T cell receptor beta chains from one sample in a study of blood T cell repertoires in COVID-19. Here immunoSEQ multiplex PCR was the method, and the copy in TCRdb shows in-frame clones only, minus some. Altogether about 100,000 clones are present, around 84% being singletons, with the ten largest covering about 18%. Sequencing input: peripheral blood. These receptors originate from a woman between 55 and 75 years old with acute or convalescent COVID-19. CDR3s include the opening cysteine and the closing phenylalanine or tryptophan. Fields, in order: clone size, D gene, V gene, J gene, CDR3 protein, CDR3 DNA. A D gene is named only where the DNA matches it firmly. Some rows mark clone size as missing; the rest say once, few, many or name a class of expanded clone.

clone_size: NA
d_call: TRBD2
v_call: TRBV7-7
j_call: TRBJ2-1
cdr3_aa: CASSAVTSGGLGEQFF
cdr3_nt: TGTGCTAGCAGCGCAGTCACTAGCGGGGGGCTCGGTGAGCAGTTCTTC

clone_size: once
d_call: NA
v_call: TRBV30
j_call: TRBJ1-3
cdr3_aa: CAAHITPGGGGNTIYF
cdr3_nt: TGTGCAGCACATATCACGCCGGGGGGCGGAGGAAACACCATATATTTT

clone_size: NA
d_call: TRBD2
v_call: TRBV19
j_call: TRBJ2-7
cdr3_aa: CASSLTSSSSYEQYF
cdr3_nt: TGTGCCAGTAGTCTGACTAGCTCGAGCTCCTACGAGCAGTACTTC

clone_size: few
d_call: NA
v_call: TRBV11-1
j_call: TRBJ1-2
cdr3_aa: CASSYSGQYGYTF
cdr3_nt: TGTGCCAGCAGCTACTCCGGACAGTATGGCTACACCTTC

clone_size: few
d_call: NA
v_call: TRBV3-1/TRBV3-2
j_call: TRBJ1-2
cdr3_aa: CASTSFGGNGYTF
cdr3_nt: TGTGCCAGCACCAGCTTTGGGGGGAACGGCTACACCTTC

clone_size: few
d_call: NA
v_call: TRBV30
j_call: TRBJ2-7
cdr3_aa: CAWRQGFLYEQYF
cdr3_nt: TGTGCCTGGAGGCAGGGATTTTTGTACGAGCAGTACTTC

clone_size: few
d_call: NA
v_call: TRBV30
j_call: TRBJ1-6
cdr3_aa: CASLRVGSSYNSPLHF
cdr3_nt: TGTGCCTCGTTACGCGTAGGGAGCTCCTATAATTCACCCCTCCACTTT

clone_size: NA
d_call: NA
v_call: TRBV7-9
j_call: TRBJ1-2
cdr3_aa: CASSLDGGNNYGYTF
cdr3_nt: TGTGCCAGCAGCTTAGATGGGGGGAATAACTATGGCTACACCTTC

clone_size: NA
d_call: TRBD1
v_call: TRBV7-2
j_call: TRBJ2-7
cdr3_aa: CASSLGGQGYPYEQYF
cdr3_nt: TGTGCCAGCAGCTTAGGAGGACAGGGGTATCCCTACGAGCAGTACTTC

clone_size: few
d_call: TRBD1
v_call: TRBV30
j_call: TRBJ1-4
cdr3_aa: CAWSVQGAREKLFF
cdr3_nt: TGTGCCTGGAGTGTACAGGGGGCGCGAGAAAAACTGTTTTTT

clone_size: NA
d_call: NA
v_call: TRBV21-1
j_call: TRBJ1-1
cdr3_aa: CASSKGQGDTEAFF
cdr3_nt: TGTGCCAGCAGCAAAGGTCAGGGGGACACTGAAGCTTTCTTT

clone_size: NA
d_call: NA
v_call: TRBV7-3
j_call: TRBJ1-1
cdr3_aa: CASSLTAGLNTEAFF
cdr3_nt: TGTGCCAGCAGCTTAACGGCAGGGCTGAACACTGAAGCTTTCTTT

clone_size: NA
d_call: NA
v_call: TRBV14
j_call: TRBJ2-3
cdr3_aa: CASRGVGTQYF
cdr3_nt: TGTGCCAGCAGGGGCGTGGGTACGCAGTATTTT

clone_size: NA
d_call: NA
v_call: TRBV12-5
j_call: TRBJ2-5
cdr3_aa: CASGPMAQETQYF
cdr3_nt: TGTGCTAGTGGTCCCATGGCCCAAGAGACCCAGTACTTC

clone_size: NA
d_call: NA
v_call: TRBV28
j_call: TRBJ1-5
cdr3_aa: CASSRVRNQPQHF
cdr3_nt: TGTGCCAGCAGCAGGGTGCGCAATCAGCCCCAGCATTTT

clone_size: NA
d_call: NA
v_call: TRBV9
j_call: TRBJ2-3
cdr3_aa: CASSVDRGPDTQYF
cdr3_nt: TGTGCCAGCAGCGTAGACAGAGGGCCAGATACGCAGTATTTT

clone_size: NA
d_call: NA
v_call: TRBV21-1
j_call: TRBJ1-4
cdr3_aa: CARRNRGGNEKLFF
cdr3_nt: TGTGCCAGACGAAACAGGGGTGGCAATGAAAAACTGTTTTTT

clone_size: NA
d_call: NA
v_call: TRBV2
j_call: TRBJ1-6
cdr3_aa: CASRYSISNSPLHF
cdr3_nt: TGTGCCAGCAGATACAGTATTAGTAATTCACCCCTCCACTTT

clone_size: NA
d_call: NA
v_call: TRBV12-3/TRBV12-4
j_call: TRBJ2-5
cdr3_aa: CASSPTGQETQYF
cdr3_nt: TGTGCCAGCAGTCCGACGGGACAAGAGACCCAGTACTTC

clone_size: few
d_call: NA
v_call: TRBV7-3
j_call: TRBJ2-2
cdr3_aa: CASSLNPGDTGELFF
cdr3_nt: TGTGCCAGCAGCTTAAACCCAGGCGACACCGGGGAGCTGTTTTTT

clone_size: NA
d_call: TRBD2
v_call: TRBV11-2
j_call: TRBJ2-2
cdr3_aa: CASSFRLAGGLTNTGELFF
cdr3_nt: TGTGCCAGCAGCTTTCGACTAGCGGGGGGCCTAACTAACACCGGGGAGCTGTTTTTT

clone_size: NA
d_call: NA
v_call: TRBV28
j_call: TRBJ1-2
cdr3_aa: CASSPQGRPSNYGYTF
cdr3_nt: TGTGCCAGCAGCCCACAGGGTCGGCCCTCTAACTATGGCTACACCTTC

clone_size: NA
d_call: NA
v_call: TRBV12-3/TRBV12-4
j_call: TRBJ1-2
cdr3_aa: CASSSRNYGYTF
cdr3_nt: TGTGCCAGCAGCAGCAGGAACTATGGCTACACCTTC

clone_size: NA
d_call: TRBD1
v_call: TRBV6-5
j_call: TRBJ2-4
cdr3_aa: CASTRTGDGRNIQYF
cdr3_nt: TGTGCCAGCACTAGAACAGGGGACGGCCGAAACATTCAGTACTTC

clone_size: few
d_call: NA
v_call: TRBV6-5
j_call: TRBJ1-5
cdr3_aa: CASSYSGNNQPQHF
cdr3_nt: TGTGCCAGCAGTTACTCCGGGAACAATCAGCCCCAGCATTTT

clone_size: NA
d_call: NA
v_call: TRBV3-1/TRBV3-2
j_call: TRBJ1-6
cdr3_aa: CASSHVGTPNSPLHF
cdr3_nt: TGTGCCAGCAGCCATGTGGGGACACCTAATTCACCCCTCCACTTT

clone_size: NA
d_call: TRBD1
v_call: TRBV27
j_call: TRBJ2-1
cdr3_aa: CASSLYRGNEQFF
cdr3_nt: TGTGCCAGCAGTTTATACAGGGGAAATGAGCAGTTCTTC

clone_size: NA
d_call: TRBD2
v_call: TRBV7-9
j_call: TRBJ2-7
cdr3_aa: CASSLAISGGAEQYF
cdr3_nt: TGTGCCAGCAGCTTAGCGATAAGCGGGGGGGCCGAGCAGTACTTC

clone_size: many
d_call: TRBD1
v_call: TRBV27
j_call: TRBJ2-7
cdr3_aa: CASRSGTGASREQYF
cdr3_nt: TGTGCCAGCAGATCCGGGACAGGGGCTTCTCGGGAGCAGTACTTC